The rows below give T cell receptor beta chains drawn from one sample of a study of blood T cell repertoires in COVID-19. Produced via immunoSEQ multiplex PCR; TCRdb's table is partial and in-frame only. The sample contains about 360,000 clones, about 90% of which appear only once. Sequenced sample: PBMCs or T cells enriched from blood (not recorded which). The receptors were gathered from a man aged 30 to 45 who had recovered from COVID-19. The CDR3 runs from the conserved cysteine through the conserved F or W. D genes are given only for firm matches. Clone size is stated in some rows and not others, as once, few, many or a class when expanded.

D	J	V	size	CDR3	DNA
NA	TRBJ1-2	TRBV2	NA	CASSVEGFGYTF	TGTGCCAGCAGTGTTGAGGGATTTGGCTACACCTTC
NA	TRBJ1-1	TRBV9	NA	CASSRVNTEAFF	TGTGCCAGCAGTCGGGTTAACACTGAAGCTTTCTTT
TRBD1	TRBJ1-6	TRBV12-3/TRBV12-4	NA	CASRTGENTLHF	TGTGCCAGCAGGACAGGGGAAAATACCCTCCACTTT
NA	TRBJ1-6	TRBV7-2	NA	CASSSVGVSSSYNSPLHF	TGTGCCAGCAGCTCGGTTGGAGTATCAAGCTCCTATAATTCACCCCTCCACTTT
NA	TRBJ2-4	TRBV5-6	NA	CASSFKGEWAKNIQYF	TGTGCCAGCAGCTTTAAGGGGGAGTGGGCCAAAAACATTCAGTACTTC
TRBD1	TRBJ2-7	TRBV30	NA	CAWDRGRGEQYF	TGTGCCTGGGACAGGGGGCGTGGGGAGCAGTACTTC
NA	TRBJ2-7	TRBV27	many	CASSLTGFYEQYF	TGTGCCAGCAGTTTAACGGGGTTTTACGAGCAGTACTTC
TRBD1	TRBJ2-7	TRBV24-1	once	CATSTSGTVSYEQYF	TGTGCCACCAGTACCTCCGGGACAGTCTCCTACGAGCAGTACTTC
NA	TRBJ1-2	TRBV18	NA	CASSPSAGPANYGYTF	TGTGCCAGCTCACCGTCTGCAGGGCCTGCTAACTATGGCTACACCTTC
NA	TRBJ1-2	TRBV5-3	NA	CARSPGSNYGYTF	TGTGCCAGAAGCCCTGGGAGTAACTATGGCTACACCTTC
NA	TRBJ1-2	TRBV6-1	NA	CASSEEAEGPYGYTF	TGTGCCAGCAGTGAAGAGGCGGAGGGGCCATATGGCTACACCTTC
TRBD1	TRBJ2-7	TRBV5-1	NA	CASSRTGSPSGEYEQYF	TGCGCCAGCAGCCGGACAGGGTCTCCCTCTGGAGAGTACGAGCAGTACTTC
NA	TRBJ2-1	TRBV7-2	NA	CASSPGGTRSYNEQFF	TGTGCCAGCAGCCCTGGGGGGACCCGCTCCTACAATGAGCAGTTCTTC
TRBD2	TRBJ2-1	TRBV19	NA	CASVGRNYNEQFF	TGTGCCAGCGTCGGGAGGAACTACAATGAGCAGTTCTTC
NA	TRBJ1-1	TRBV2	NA	CASIRQMNTEAFF	TGTGCCAGCATCAGACAGATGAACACTGAAGCTTTCTTT
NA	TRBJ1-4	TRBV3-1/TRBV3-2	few	CASSQNGGEKLFF	TGTGCCAGCAGCCAAAACGGGGGGGAAAAACTGTTTTTT
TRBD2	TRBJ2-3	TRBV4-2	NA	CASSRENSGALGADTQYF	TGTGCCAGCAGCCGAGAGAATAGCGGGGCCCTAGGGGCAGATACGCAGTATTTT
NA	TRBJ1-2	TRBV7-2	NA	CASSSTGAGYGYTF	TGTGCCAGCAGCAGTACCGGAGCCGGCTATGGCTACACCTTC
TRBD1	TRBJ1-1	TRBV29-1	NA	CSGGGQGNTEAFF	TGCAGCGGGGGGGGACAGGGGAACACTGAAGCTTTCTTT
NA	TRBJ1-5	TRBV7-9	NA	CASSSTIGQLLGQPQHF	TGTGCCAGCAGCTCCACCATTGGACAGTTGCTAGGTCAGCCCCAGCATTTT
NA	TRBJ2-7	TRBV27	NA	CASSNRGLGLEQYF	TGTGCCAGCAGTAATAGGGGCCTCGGCTTGGAGCAGTACTTC
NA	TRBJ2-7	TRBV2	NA	CASASGRYEQYF	TGTGCCAGCGCATCGGGGAGGTACGAGCAGTACTTC
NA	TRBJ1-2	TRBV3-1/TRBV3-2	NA	CASSPLGVYGYTF	TGTGCCAGCAGCCCCCTCGGGGTATATGGCTACACCTTC
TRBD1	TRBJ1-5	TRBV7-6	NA	CASSQGTELNQPQHF	TGTGCCAGCAGCCAGGGGACAGAACTAAATCAGCCCCAGCATTTT
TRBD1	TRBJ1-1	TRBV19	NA	CASSRQKGDSEAFF	TGTGCCAGTAGTCGTCAAAAGGGGGACAGTGAAGCTTTCTTT
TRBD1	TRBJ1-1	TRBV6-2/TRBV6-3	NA	CASSRQGVGTEAFF	TGTGCCAGCAGCAGACAGGGGGTAGGCACTGAAGCTTTCTTT
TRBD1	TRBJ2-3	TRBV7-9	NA	CASSLNTGGDTQYF	TGTGCCAGCAGCTTAAACACAGGGGGGGATACGCAGTATTTT